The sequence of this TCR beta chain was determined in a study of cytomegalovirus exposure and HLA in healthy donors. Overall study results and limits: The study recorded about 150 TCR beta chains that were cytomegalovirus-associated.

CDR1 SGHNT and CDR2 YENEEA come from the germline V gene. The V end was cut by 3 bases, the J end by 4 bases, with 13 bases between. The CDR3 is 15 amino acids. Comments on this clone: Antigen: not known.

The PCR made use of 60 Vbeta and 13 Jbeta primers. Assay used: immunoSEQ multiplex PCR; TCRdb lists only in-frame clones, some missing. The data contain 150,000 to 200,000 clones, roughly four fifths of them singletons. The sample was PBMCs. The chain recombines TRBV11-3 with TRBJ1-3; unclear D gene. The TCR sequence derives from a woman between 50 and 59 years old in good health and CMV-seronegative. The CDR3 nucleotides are TGTGCCAGCAGCTTCGAAGGAGGATCCGGAAACACCATATATTTT. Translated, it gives CASSFEGGSGNTIYF.